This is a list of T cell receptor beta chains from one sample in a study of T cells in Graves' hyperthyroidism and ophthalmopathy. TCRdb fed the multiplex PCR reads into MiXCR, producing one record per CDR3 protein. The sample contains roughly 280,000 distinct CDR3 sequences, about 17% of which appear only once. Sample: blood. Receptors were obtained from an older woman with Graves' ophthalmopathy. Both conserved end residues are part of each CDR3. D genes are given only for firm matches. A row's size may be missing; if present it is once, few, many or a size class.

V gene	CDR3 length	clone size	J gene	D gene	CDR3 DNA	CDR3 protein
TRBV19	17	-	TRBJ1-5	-	TGTGCCAGTAGTGGCTCGGACGGCGTTTTAATCAATCAGCCCCAGCATTTT	CASSGSDGVLINQPQHF
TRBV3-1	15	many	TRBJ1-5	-	TGTGCCAGCAGCCAAGGTCGGGGTAATAGTCAGCCCCAGCATTTT	CASSQGRGNSQPQHF
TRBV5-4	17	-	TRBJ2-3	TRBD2	TGTGCCAGCAGTTGGACTAGCGGGAGCTTTGGCACAGATACGCAGTATTTT	CASSWTSGSFGTDTQYF
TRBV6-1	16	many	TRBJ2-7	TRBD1	TGTGCCAGCAGTTCGACTTGGACAGGGAGCTCCTACGAGCAGTACTTC	CASSSTWTGSSYEQYF
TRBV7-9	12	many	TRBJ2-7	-	TGTGCCAGCAGCCGCCCGCGCTCCGAGCAGTACTTC	CASSRPRSEQYF
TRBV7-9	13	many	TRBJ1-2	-	TGTGCCAGCAGCTTCACGGATGCGGGTGGCTACACCTTC	CASSFTDAGGYTF
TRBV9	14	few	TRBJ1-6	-	TGTGCCAGCAGCGACCAGACAGGCAGATCACCCCTCCACTTT	CASSDQTGRSPLHF
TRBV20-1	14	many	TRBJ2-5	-	TGCAGTGCTCGCATAGGGACTGATTTGGAGACCCAGTACTTC	CSARIGTDLETQYF
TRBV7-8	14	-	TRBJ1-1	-	TGTGCCAGCAGCCCCACCGACACGAACACTGAAGCTTTCTTT	CASSPTDTNTEAFF
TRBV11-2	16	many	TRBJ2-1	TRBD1	TGTGCCAGCAGCTCGACAGGGGGCAGCTCCTACAATGAGCAGTTCTTC	CASSSTGGSSYNEQFF
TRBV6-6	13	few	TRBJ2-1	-	TGTGCCAGCAGTTACTCAGGGGGTTTGGAGCAGTTCTTC	CASSYSGGLEQFF
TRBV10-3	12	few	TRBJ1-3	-	TGTGCCACGAAGGGAGCTGGAAACACCATATATTTT	CATKGAGNTIYF
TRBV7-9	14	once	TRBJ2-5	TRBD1	TGTGCCAGCAGCGGAGGGACAGGGGGCAAGACCCAGTACTTC	CASSGGTGGKTQYF
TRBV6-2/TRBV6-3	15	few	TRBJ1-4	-	TGTGCCAGCAGTTACTCAGGAGGGGCTAATGAAAGACTGTTTTTT	CASSYSGGANERLFF
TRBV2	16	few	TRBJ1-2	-	TGTGCCAGCAGTGAAGTTGGGCAGGGGCCTATTGGAGGCTACACCTTC	CASSEVGQGPIGGYTF
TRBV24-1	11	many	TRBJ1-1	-	TGTGCCACCAGTCTAGGCCGTGAAGCTTTCTTT	CATSLGREAFF
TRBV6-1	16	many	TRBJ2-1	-	TGTGCCAGCAGTGTCTACGGCCAGGGCAACTACAATGAGCAGTTCTTC	CASSVYGQGNYNEQFF
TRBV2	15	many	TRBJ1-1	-	TGTGCCAGCGAATCCCATGATTTACGAGGCACTGAAGCTTTCTTT	CASESHDLRGTEAFF
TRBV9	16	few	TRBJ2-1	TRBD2	TGTGCCAGCAGCGTAGGTGCCGCGGGGGGGCACAATGAGCAGTTCTTC	CASSVGAAGGHNEQFF
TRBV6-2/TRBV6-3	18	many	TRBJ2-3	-	TGTGCCAGCAGTCCAACGGGACCGTCGGACAGAAGCACAGATACGCAGTATTTT	CASSPTGPSDRSTDTQYF